This T cell receptor beta chain appears in the sequencing data of a study of cytomegalovirus exposure and HLA in healthy donors (dated by TCRdb to between 2016 and 2019). For the study in its entirety: An earlier analysis of fewer than 750 of the donors reported 250 to 350 Gb of sequence data and approximately 120 million unique TCR beta sequences obtained from about 179 million T cells. Roughly 290 gigabases of sequencing data and around 85 million unique TCR sequences made up an early release that covered several hundred HLA-typed donors. To predict cytomegalovirus infection status, the study combined high-throughput TCR immunosequencing, statistical association of individual TCRs with disease status, and machine learning. On average, roughly 250,000 unique TCR beta nucleotide sequences were sequenced per donor among a few hundred genotyped donors of the cohort, with roughly 20% of those sequences being non-productive. Genome-wide SNP genotypes for about three fifths of the roughly 670 donors were used in a later genetic analysis, which treated that subset as a discovery cohort. The study aimed to test whether signatures of past pathogen exposure could be identified by cataloging public T cell receptors. Donor age, sex, ethnicity and CMV serostatus were compiled alongside the repertoire data. An earlier analysis of several hundred of the donors applied high-throughput TCR beta sequencing to assess whether each TCR beta V gene segment acted as functional or pseudogenic. Along with the roughly 700-subject first cohort, a separate validation cohort of approximately 110 different subjects was used. The number of typed donors differed by locus: about 620-630 for A, B, C, DRB1 and DQB1; 522 for DQA1; around 580 for DPA1; and around 450 for DPB1. Four or five DR-DQ haplotypes were handled as single units for association and clustering because linkage in the cohort was strong. In the later analysis, no new phenotypic data were used to find candidate immune exposures; instead, reliance was placed on TCR beta sequences and their occurrence across donors. In a later analysis, previously published TCR beta repertoires from fewer than 750 donors were re-analyzed and high-resolution HLA genotyping was added so that TCR occurrence patterns could be studied. Among the roughly 390 genotyped donors, around 81% belonged to the genetic ancestry cluster associated with self-reported Caucasian donors. The T cell repertoires of around 730 subjects were profiled by immunosequencing and related to cytomegalovirus serostatus. Every repertoire in the discovery cohort had been generated on one and the same sequencing platform. HLA typing included class I and class II loci at four-digit resolution.

The cohort was made up of roughly 670 healthy bone marrow donors. At the time of sampling, every cohort member was nominally healthy, though immune exposures that went unrecorded were likely present. The donor was CMV seronegative and belonged to the group of around 400 seronegative cohort members. Each donor provided a peripheral blood sample, and peripheral blood mononuclear cells were used for TCR beta sequencing. Genomic DNA extraction from the blood cell samples was performed with the Qiagen DNeasy Blood Extraction Kit. To note about this clone: The target of this receptor is not known. No base-level quality is on record; no much larger clone is a single base apart.

Library preparation used the immunoSEQ multiplex PCR assay. A mixture of 60 forward primers for TCR Vbeta segments and 13 reverse primers for TCR Jbeta segments was used in the multiplex PCR. The CDR3 region of rearranged TCR beta genes was amplified from genomic DNA with a multiplex PCR assay. Amplified TCR beta libraries were sequenced as 87-base-pair reads on the Illumina HiSeq System. In the source study's methods: A later analysis counted about 80 million unique TCR beta chains across the 550 to 700 repertoires, and some 11 million of these chains were shared by at least two donors. Raw reads were error-corrected and collapsed into unique sequences by a nearest-neighbor algorithm in which closely related sequences were merged to remove PCR and sequencing errors. V, D and J gene segments were assigned by aligning CDR3 sequences to IMGT reference sequences. For a sequence to be retained, a match of at least six nucleotides to both a V gene segment and a J gene segment was required. A rearrangement was called productive if the CDR3 had no stop codons and remained in frame with V and J, and every other rearrangement was called non-productive. CDR3 was defined by IMGT convention, running from the second conserved V-encoded cysteine to the conserved J-encoded phenylalanine. Sequences without an unambiguous match to a single V gene segment were excluded from the earlier analysis of a few hundred of the donors. An earlier analysis of approximately 590 of the donors called V segments functional above 56.7% productive rearrangements and segregating when the between-donor standard deviation exceeded 5%. A statistical classification framework was built for diagnosing cytomegalovirus status from the catalog of TCR beta chain sequences. In a later analysis, TCR nucleotide sequences were compared against IMGT/GENE-DB human TR gene sequences so that V and J genes could be assigned. In a later analysis, CDR3 sequences and most-parsimonious VDJ recombination scenarios were assigned using the TCRdist pipeline. In a later analysis, each TCR beta chain was defined by its CDR3 amino acid sequence together with its V-gene family, and reads lacking a unique V-gene family were excluded. In a later analysis, around 600 highly shared, low-generation-probability nucleotide sequences were removed to address suspected cross-contamination and a sequencing artifact. In a later analysis, a clonal expansion index for each public chain was calculated from normalized within-repertoire ranks of inferred template counts. Generation probabilities in a later analysis came from a VDJ recombination model fitted to out-of-frame rearrangements, and those results were checked against IGoR. Hypergeometric tests were used in a later analysis to score TCR-TCR, TCR-HLA and TCR-CMV co-occurrence, with a repertoire-size bias correction applied to the TCR pairs. A later analysis estimated false discovery rates by permuting HLA or CMV assignments 20 times. In a later analysis, co-occurring TCRs were grouped using DBSCAN, with TCRdist sequence similarity added in when clustering inside HLA-allele-positive subsets. Repertoires with fewer than 30,000 or more than 120,000 public chains were left out of co-occurrence clustering, as were four to six repertoires with anomalous nucleotide sharing. Held by TCRdb, this immuneACCESS table contains in-frame sequences only and omits some clones. Under half of the omission traces to an unresolved V gene where checked; the cause of the rest is unknown. V and J calls plus clone size are reproduced from that table; the DNA served to infer D and trimming. This sample gives hundreds of thousands of clones in total; roughly 91% of them show up just once. Less than 1.2% of the sample rests with the top ten.

The germline V gene (reference sequence) yields GTSNPN for CDR1 and SVGIG for CDR2. Taken from cysteine to phenylalanine, the CDR3 has 16 residues. The entry retains the CDR3 DNA only, 48 bases that are in frame from base 1. Germline trimming amounts to 6 bases on V and 5 bases on J, with 14 as the count of junction bases outside the gene matches. The investigation overall reported the following: Compared with equally common non-associated chains, HLA-associated TCR beta chains in a later analysis were more clonally expanded and had lower generation probabilities. When HLA alleles, especially DR and DQ, strongly co-occurred, attributing TCR associations to individual alleles was difficult. HLA typing was unavailable for some donors at each locus, so association tests used only the typed subset. According to a later analysis, parvovirus B19, influenza, CMV and Epstein-Barr virus appeared linked to several top co-occurrence clusters. A further reported finding was that TCR beta sequences accurately predicted the HLA-A and HLA-B alleles for most subjects in the first cohort. The earlier analysis of 587 of the donors excluded approximately 17 rarely observed V segments, including chromosome 9 orphons, because counts were too low. For the cohort, immune exposure information was limited to CMV serostatus. This cohort had only TCR beta chains sequenced, and the lack of alpha or paired-chain data limited which features could be detected. In a later genetic analysis, a missense DCLRE1C variant was associated with V-gene and J-gene trimming of TCR beta chains, and the association was replicated in an independent cohort. In a later analysis, TCR association rates were found to vary across HLA loci, with the most associated TCRs seen for DRB1 alleles and the fewest for HLA-C alleles. Most TCR sequences were observed very rarely across donors, whereas some public TCRs were present in many individuals. A later genetic analysis reported fewer N-insertions in productive TCRs among donors in an Asian-associated ancestry cluster than the roughly 720-donor mean. The 87-base-pair reads could not distinguish some IMGT-functional V segments, including TRBV6-2 and TRBV6-3, so those segments were excluded. A group of highly shared sequence variants was considered likely to be a technical artifact of the sequencing pipeline. A total of 150 or so TCR beta chains were listed by the study as associated with cytomegalovirus. In an earlier analysis of around 600 of the donors, most TCR beta V segments were observed in productive rearrangements about 87% or about 30% of the time, broadly matching IMGT annotations. In both the original and validation cohorts, the classifier was reported to diagnose cytomegalovirus status with high specificity and sensitivity. It was suggested by the authors that the approach could potentially be generalized to other disease states and immunological phenotypes. Linkage disequilibrium might explain the correlated functional status among segregating V segments, but an unknown experimental factor could not be ruled out. Roughly uniform sequencing depth across donors was assumed in presence/absence analyses, although this assumption may not hold. In vitro tests confirmed that a few of the cytomegalovirus-associated TCR beta chains recognize cytomegalovirus antigens. At a false discovery rate of 0.05, a later analysis linked 15,000 to 20,000 TCR beta sequences to specific HLA alleles. In a later analysis, most CMV-associated TCR beta chains were found to appear HLA-restricted, with HLA associations seemingly driven largely by CMV exposure.

The chain is encoded by TRBV30 joined to TRBJ2-5; TRBD2 lines up with 11 middle nucleotides. The sample was PBMCs. The TCR was taken from a woman aged 18-29 years in good health and CMV-seronegative. The nucleotide sequence is given as TGTGCCTGCCTACTAGCGGGAGTTGGGGGGAGCGAGACCCAGTACTTC. This yields the protein CACLLAGVGGSETQYF.